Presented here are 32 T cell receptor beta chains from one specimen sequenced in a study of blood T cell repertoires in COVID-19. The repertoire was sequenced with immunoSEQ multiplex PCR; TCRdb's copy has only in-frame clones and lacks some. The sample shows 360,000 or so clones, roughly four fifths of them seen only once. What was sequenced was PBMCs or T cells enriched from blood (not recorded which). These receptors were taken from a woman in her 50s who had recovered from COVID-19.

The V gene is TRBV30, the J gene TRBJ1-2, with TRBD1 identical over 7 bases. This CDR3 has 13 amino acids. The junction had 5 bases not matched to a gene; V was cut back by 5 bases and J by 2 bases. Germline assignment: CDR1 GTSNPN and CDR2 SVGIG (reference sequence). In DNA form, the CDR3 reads TGTGCCTGGGAAACCAGGGGGAACTATGGCTACACCTTC. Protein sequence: CAWETRGNYGYTF.

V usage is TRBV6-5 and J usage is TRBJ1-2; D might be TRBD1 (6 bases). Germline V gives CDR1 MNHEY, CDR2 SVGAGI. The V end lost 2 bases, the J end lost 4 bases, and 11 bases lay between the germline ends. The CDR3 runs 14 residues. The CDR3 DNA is TGTGCCAGCAGTTACGACAGGATTGGCTATGGCTACACCTTC. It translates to CASSYDRIGYGYTF.

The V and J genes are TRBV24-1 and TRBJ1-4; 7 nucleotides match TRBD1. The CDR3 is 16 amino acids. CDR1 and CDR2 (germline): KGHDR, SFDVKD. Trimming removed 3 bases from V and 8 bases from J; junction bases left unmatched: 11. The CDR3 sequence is CATSDQHRGFKEKLFF. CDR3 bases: TGTGCCACCAGTGATCAGCACAGGGGTTTTAAGGAAAAACTGTTTTTT.

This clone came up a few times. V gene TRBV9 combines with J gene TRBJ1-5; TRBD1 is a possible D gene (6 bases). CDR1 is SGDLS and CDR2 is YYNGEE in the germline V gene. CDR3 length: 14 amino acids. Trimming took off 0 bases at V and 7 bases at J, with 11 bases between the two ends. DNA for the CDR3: TGTGCCAGCAGCGTAGATGGGGGCGCCCAGCCCCAGCATTTT. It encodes CASSVDGGAQPQHF.

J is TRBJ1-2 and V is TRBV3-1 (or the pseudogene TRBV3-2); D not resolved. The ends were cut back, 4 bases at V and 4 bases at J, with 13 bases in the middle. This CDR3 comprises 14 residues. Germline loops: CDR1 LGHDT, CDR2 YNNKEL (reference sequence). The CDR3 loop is CASSLRGGPYGYTF. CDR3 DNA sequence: TGTGCCAGCAGCCTCCGAGGAGGGCCCTATGGCTACACCTTC.

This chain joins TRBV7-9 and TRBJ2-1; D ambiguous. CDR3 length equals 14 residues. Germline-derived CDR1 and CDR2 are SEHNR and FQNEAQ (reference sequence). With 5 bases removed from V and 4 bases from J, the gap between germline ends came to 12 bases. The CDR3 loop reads CASSAVILYNEQFF. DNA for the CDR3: TGTGCCAGCAGCGCGGTTATCCTATACAATGAGCAGTTCTTC.

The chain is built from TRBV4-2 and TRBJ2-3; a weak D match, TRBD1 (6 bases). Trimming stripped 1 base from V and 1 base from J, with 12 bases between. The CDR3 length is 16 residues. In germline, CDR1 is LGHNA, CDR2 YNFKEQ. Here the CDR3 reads CASSQGWGRGTDTQYF. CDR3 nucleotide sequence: TGTGCCAGCAGCCAAGGATGGGGGCGGGGCACAGATACGCAGTATTTT.

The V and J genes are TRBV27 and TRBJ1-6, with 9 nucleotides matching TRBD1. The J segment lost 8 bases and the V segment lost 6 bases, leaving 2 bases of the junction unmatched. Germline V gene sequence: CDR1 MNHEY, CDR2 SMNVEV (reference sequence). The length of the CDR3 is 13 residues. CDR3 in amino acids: CASSWTGDSPLHF. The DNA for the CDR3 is TGTGCCAGCAGCTGGACAGGGGATTCACCCCTCCACTTT.

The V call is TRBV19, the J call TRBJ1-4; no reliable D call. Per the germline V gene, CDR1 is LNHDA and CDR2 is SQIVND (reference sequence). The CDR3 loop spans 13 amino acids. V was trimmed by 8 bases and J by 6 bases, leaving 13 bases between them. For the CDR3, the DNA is TGTGCCAGTCTCCGTCGGGATGATGAAAAACTGTTTTTT. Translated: CASLRRDDEKLFF.

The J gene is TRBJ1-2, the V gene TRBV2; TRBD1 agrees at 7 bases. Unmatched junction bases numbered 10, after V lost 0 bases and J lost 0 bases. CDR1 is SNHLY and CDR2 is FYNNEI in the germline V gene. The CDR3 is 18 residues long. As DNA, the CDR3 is TGTGCCAGCAGTGAAGCGCTCGGCAGGGGGATCGCTAACTATGGCTACACCTTC. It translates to CASSEALGRGIANYGYTF.

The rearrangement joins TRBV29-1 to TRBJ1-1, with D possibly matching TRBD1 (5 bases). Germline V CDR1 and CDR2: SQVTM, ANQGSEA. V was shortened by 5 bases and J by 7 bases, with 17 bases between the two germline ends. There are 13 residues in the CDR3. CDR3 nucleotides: TGCAGCGTTCAGGTTCAGGCGGGGCATGAAGCTTTCTTT. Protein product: CSVQVQAGHEAFF.

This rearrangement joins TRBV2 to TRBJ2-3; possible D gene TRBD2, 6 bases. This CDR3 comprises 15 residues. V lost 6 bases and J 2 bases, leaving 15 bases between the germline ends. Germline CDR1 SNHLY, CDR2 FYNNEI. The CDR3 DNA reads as TGTGCCAGCAGGACTAGAACAAGTAACACAGATACGCAGTATTTT. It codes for CASRTRTSNTDTQYF.

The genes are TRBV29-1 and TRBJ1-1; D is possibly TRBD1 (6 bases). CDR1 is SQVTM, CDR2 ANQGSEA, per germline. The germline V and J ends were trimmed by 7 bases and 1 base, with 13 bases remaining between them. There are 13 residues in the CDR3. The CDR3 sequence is CSANKQGNTEAFF. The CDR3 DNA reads TGCAGCGCCAACAAACAGGGGAACACTGAAGCTTTCTTT.

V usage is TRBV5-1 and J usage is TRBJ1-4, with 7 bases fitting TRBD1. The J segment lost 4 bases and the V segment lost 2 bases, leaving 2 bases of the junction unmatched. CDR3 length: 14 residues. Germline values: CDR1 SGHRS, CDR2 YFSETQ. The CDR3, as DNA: TGCGCCAGCAGCTTACGGGACAGTAATGAAAAACTGTTTTTT. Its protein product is CASSLRDSNEKLFF.

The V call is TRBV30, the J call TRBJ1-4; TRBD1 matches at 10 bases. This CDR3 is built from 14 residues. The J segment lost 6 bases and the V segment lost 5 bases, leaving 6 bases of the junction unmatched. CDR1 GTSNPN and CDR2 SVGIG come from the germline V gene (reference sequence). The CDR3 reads CAWYPGTGDEKLFF. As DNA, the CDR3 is TGTGCCTGGTACCCCGGGACAGGGGATGAAAAACTGTTTTTT.

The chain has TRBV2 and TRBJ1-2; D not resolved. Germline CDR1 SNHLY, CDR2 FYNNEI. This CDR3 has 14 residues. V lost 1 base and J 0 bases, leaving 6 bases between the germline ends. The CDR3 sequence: CASSEVASNYGYTF. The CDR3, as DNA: TGTGCCAGCAGTGAAGTGGCATCTAACTATGGCTACACCTTC.

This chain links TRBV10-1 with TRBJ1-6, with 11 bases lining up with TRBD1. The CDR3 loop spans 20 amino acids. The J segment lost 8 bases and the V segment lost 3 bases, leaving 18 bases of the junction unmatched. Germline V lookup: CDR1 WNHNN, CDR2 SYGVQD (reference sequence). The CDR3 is CASSEVPGQGGRMTHSPLHF. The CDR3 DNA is TGCGCCAGCAGTGAAGTCCCGGGACAGGGGGGCAGAATGACTCATTCACCCCTCCACTTT.

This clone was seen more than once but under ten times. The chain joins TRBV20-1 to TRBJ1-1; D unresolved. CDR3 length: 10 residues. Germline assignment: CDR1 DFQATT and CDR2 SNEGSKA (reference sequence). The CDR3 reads CSLRRTEAFF. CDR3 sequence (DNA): TGCAGCCTGAGGAGAACTGAAGCTTTCTTT.

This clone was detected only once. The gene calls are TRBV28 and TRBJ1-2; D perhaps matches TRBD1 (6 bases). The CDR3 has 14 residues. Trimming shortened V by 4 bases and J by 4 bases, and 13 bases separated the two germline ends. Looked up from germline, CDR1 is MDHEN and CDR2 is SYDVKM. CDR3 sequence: CASSWGGMSYGYTF. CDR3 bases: TGTGCCAGCAGTTGGGGGGGCATGTCCTATGGCTACACCTTC.

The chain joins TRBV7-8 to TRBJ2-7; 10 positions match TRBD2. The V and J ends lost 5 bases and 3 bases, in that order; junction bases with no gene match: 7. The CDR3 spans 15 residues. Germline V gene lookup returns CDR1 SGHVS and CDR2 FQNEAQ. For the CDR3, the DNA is TGTGCCAGCAGCGTAGGCTCTAGCGGGGGCTACGAGCAGTACTTC. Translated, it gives CASSVGSSGGYEQYF. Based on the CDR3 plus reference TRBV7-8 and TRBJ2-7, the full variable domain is GAGVSQSPRYKVAKRGQDVALRCDPISGHVSLFWYQQALGQGPEFLTYFQNEAQLDKSGLPSDRFFAERPEGSVSTLKIQRTQQEDSAVYLCASSVGSSGGYEQYFGPGTRLTVT.

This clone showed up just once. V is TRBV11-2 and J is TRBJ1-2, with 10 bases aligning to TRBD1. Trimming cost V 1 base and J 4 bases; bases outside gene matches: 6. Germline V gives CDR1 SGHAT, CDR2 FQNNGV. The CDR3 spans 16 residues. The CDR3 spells CASSLGDRGLGYGYTF. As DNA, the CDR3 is TGTGCCAGCAGCTTAGGTGACAGGGGGCTTGGCTATGGCTACACCTTC.

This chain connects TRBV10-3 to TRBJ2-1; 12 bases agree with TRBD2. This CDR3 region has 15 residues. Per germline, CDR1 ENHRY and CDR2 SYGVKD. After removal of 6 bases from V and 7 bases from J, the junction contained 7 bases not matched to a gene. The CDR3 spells CAIRTSGGTQNEQFF. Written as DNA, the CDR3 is TGTGCCATCAGGACTAGCGGGGGCACCCAAAATGAGCAGTTCTTC.

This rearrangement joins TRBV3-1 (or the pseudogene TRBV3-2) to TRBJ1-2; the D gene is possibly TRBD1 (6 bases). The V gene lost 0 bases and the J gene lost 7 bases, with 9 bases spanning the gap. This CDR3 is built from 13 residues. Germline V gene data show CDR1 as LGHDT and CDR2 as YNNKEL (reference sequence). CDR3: CASSQDGGGGYTF. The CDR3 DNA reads TGTGCCAGCAGCCAAGATGGGGGCGGTGGCTACACCTTC.

CDR3 bases: TGTGCCAGTAGTGCCCCTCCGGGAACCAGACACACTGAAGCTTTCTTT. It translates to CASSAPPGTRHTEAFF. The chain uses TRBV19 and TRBJ1-1, with no clear D. Germline V lookup: CDR1 LNHDA, CDR2 SQIVND (reference sequence). The CDR3 extends over 16 amino acids. The ends were cut back, 5 bases at V and 3 bases at J, with 19 bases in the middle.

The DNA for the CDR3 is TGTGCCAGCAGCCAGGGACAGACGAACACCGGGGAGCTGTTTTTT. The encoded protein is CASSQGQTNTGELFF. The chain has TRBV4-2 and TRBJ2-2; TRBD1 agrees at 7 bases. The V gene's germline CDR1 is LGHNA and CDR2 YNFKEQ. The CDR3 is made up of 15 amino acids. V gave up 3 bases and J gave up 0 bases; unmatched junction bases: 1.

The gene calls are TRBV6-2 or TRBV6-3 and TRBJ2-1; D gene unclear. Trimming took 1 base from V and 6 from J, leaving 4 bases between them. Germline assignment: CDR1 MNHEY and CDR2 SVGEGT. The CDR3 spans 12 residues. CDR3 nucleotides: TGTGCCAGCAGTTACTTTAGCAATGAGCAGTTCTTC. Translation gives CASSYFSNEQFF.

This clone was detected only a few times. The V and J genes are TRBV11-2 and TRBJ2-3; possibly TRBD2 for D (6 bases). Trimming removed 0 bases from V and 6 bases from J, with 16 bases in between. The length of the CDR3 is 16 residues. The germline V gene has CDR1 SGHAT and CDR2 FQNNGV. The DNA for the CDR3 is TGTGCCAGCAGCTTAGAGGGGCGGGGCGTTATGGATACGCAGTATTTT. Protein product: CASSLEGRGVMDTQYF.

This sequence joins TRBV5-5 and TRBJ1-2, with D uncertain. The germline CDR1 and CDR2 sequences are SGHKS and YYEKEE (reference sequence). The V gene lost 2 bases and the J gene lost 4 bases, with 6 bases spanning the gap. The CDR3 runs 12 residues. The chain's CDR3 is CASSFNFYGYTF. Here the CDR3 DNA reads TGTGCCAGCAGCTTCAACTTCTATGGCTACACCTTC.

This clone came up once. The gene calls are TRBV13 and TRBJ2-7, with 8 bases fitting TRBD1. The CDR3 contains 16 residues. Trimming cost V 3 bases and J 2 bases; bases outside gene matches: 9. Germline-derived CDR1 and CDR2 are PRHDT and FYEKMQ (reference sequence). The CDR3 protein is CASSFEAGTGTYEQYF. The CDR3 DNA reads TGTGCCAGCAGCTTTGAAGCCGGGACAGGAACCTACGAGCAGTACTTC.

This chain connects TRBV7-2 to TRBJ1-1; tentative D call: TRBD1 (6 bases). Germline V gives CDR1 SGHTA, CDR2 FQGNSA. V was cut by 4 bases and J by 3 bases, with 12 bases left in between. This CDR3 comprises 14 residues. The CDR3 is CASSYNGGDTEAFF. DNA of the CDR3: TGTGCCAGCAGCTATAATGGGGGCGACACTGAAGCTTTCTTT.

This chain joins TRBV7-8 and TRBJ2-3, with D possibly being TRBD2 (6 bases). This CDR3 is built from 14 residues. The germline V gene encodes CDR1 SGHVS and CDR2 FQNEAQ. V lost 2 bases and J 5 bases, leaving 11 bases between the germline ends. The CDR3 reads CASSLRTSLDTQYF. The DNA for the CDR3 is TGTGCCAGCAGCTTACGAACTAGCTTAGATACGCAGTATTTT. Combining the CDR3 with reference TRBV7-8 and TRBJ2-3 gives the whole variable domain GAGVSQSPRYKVAKRGQDVALRCDPISGHVSLFWYQQALGQGPEFLTYFQNEAQLDKSGLPSDRFFAERPEGSVSTLKIQRTQQEDSAVYLCASSLRTSLDTQYFGPGTRLTVL.

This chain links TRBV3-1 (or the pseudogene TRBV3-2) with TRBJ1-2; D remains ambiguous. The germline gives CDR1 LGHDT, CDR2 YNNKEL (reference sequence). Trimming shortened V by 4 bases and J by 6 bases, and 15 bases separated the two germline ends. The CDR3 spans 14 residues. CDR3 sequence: CASSLNRVSDGYTF. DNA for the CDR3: TGTGCCAGCAGCCTAAACCGGGTTTCAGATGGCTACACCTTC.